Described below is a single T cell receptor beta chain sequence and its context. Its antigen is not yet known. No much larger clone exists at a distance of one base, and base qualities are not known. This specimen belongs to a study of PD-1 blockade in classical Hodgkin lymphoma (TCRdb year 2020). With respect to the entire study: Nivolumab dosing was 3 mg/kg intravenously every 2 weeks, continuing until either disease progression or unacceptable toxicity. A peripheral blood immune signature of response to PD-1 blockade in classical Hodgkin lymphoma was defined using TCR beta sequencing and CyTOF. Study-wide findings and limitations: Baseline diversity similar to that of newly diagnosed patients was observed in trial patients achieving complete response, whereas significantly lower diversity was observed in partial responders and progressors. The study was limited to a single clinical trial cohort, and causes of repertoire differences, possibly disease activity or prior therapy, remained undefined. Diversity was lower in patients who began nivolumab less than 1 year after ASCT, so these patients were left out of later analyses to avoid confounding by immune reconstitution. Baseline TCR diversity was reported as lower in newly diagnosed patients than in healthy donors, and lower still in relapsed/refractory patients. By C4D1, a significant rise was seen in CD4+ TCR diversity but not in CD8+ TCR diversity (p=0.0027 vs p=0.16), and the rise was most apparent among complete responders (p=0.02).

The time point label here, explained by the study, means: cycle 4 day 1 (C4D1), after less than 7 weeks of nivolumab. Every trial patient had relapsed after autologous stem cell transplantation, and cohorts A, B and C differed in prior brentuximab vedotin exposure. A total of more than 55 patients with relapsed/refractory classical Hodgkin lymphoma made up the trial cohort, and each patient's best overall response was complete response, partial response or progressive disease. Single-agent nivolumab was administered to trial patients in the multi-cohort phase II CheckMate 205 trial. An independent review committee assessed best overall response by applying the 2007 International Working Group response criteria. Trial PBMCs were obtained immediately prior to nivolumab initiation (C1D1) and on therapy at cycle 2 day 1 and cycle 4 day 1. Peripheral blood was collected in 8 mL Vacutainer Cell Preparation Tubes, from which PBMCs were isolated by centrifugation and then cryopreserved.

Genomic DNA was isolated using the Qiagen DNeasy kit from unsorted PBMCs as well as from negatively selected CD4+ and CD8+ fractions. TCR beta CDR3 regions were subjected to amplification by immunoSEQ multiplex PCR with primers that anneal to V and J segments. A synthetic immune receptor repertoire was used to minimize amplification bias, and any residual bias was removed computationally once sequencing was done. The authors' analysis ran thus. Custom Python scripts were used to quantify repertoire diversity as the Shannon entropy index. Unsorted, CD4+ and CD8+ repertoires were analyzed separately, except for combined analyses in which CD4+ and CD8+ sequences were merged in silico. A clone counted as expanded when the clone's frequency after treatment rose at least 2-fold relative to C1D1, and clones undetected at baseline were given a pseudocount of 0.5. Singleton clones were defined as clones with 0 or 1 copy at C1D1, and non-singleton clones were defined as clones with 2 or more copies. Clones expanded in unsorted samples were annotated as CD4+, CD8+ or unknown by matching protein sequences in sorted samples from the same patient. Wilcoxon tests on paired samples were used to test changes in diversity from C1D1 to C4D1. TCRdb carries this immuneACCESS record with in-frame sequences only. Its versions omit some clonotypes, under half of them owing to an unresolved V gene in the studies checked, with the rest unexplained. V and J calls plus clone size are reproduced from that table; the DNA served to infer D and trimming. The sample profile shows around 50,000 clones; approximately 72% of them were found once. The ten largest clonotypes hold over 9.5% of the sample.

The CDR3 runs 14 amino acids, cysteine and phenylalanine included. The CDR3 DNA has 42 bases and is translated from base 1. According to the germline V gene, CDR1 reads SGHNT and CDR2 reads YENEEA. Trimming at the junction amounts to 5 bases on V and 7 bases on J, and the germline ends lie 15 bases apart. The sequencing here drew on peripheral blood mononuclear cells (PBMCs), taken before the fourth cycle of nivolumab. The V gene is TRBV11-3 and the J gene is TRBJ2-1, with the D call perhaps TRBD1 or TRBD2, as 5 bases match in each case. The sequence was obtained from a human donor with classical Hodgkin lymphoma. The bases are TGTGCCAGCAGCACCCGGGACCGAAGGAATGAGCAGTTCTTC. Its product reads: CASSTRDRRNEQFF.